The 28 T cell receptor beta chains below come from one sample, sequenced in a study of T cells in Graves' hyperthyroidism and ophthalmopathy. Amplified TCR beta CDR3 regions derived from RNA transcripts. HTBI primers were employed in a first-round RT-PCR of the TCR CDR3. TCRdb recomputed calls from the multiplex PCR reads with MiXCR, one row per CDR3 protein. The table lists 610,000 or so distinct CDR3 sequences, under 60% of them singletons. The source material was peripheral blood or thyroid tissue (not recorded which). These receptors were obtained from a young woman with Graves' hyperthyroidism.

This chain connects TRBV7-9 to TRBJ1-4; D call uncertain. The ends were cut back, 5 bases at V and 11 bases at J, with 15 bases in the middle. Germline V gives CDR1 SEHNR, CDR2 FQNEAQ (reference sequence). CDR3 length: 13 residues. In DNA, the CDR3 is TGTGCCAGCAGCCCTAAGACTAGCGGGAAACTGTTTTTT. As protein: CASSPKTSGKLFF.

The CDR3 DNA is TGTGCCATCAGTGATCCCAGTCCTCGGGTGCTGCAACTGTTTTTT. Its protein is CAISDPSPRVLQLFF. J is TRBJ1-4 and V is TRBV10-3; no firm D call. The CDR3 totals 15 residues. Per the germline V gene, CDR1 is ENHRY and CDR2 is SYGVKD. Trimming took 3 bases from V and 12 from J, leaving 20 bases between them.

About this clonotype itself: A read error may account for a junction end that differs from germline. This chain connects TRBV5-1 to TRBJ1-5, with a weak D call TRBD1 (5 bases). The CDR3 covers 15 residues. Per germline, CDR1 SGHRS and CDR2 YFSETQ. The CDR3 region is CASGLEGYSNQPQHF. Here the CDR3 DNA reads TGCGCCAGCGGCTTGGAGGGGTATAGCAATCAGCCCCAGCATTTT.

The chain joins TRBV20-1 to TRBJ1-3; perhaps TRBD1 as D (5 bases). The V and J ends lost 0 bases and 4 bases respectively, with 13 bases between them. CDR1 is DFQATT and CDR2 is SNEGSKA in the germline V gene (reference sequence). This CDR3 comprises 15 residues. This CDR3 is CSARDSGGTGNTIYF. The CDR3 nucleotides are TGCAGTGCTAGAGATAGCGGGGGAACGGGAAACACCATATATTTT.

Note on this clonotype: As the CDR3 is not closed by the conserved phenylalanine or tryptophan, this likely results from a read error. The DNA of the CDR3 is TGTGCCACCAGCGCAGGGGTCCCGAACACTGGAGCTTTCTCT. It specifies CATSAGVPNTGAFS. The V call is TRBV24-1, the J call TRBJ1-1, with D possibly TRBD1 on 6 matching bases. CDR3 length equals 14 residues. Germline CDR1 and CDR2: KGHDR and SFDVKD.

This clonotype appeared once. The rearrangement links TRBV7-9 to TRBJ1-4; 8 positions match TRBD1. This CDR3 has 15 residues. Germline CDR1 is SEHNR and CDR2 is FQNEAQ (reference sequence). With 5 bases clipped from V and 5 bases from J, the junction kept 7 bases outside the gene matches. DNA of the CDR3: TGTGCCAGCAGCCCCAGGACAGGGTGGAATGAAAAACTGTTTTTT. It encodes CASSPRTGWNEKLFF.

Notes on this clonotype: A junction end diverges from the germline sequence, so it may reflect a read error. The V call is TRBV14, the J call TRBJ2-2; D perhaps matches TRBD1 (6 bases). There are 15 residues in the CDR3. Germline V gene lookup returns CDR1 SGHDN and CDR2 FVKESK. The DNA for the CDR3 is TGTGCCAGCAGCCAAAGTCCACAGGGTTGGAATGAGCAGTTCTTT. Its translation is CASSQSPQGWNEQFF. The full variable domain, with the rest looked up from reference TRBV14 and TRBJ2-2, is EAGVTQFPSHSVIEKGQTVTLRCDPISGHDNLYWYRRVMGKEIKFLLHFVKESKQDESGMPNNRFLAERTGGTYSTLKVQPAELEDSGVYFCASSQSPQGWNEQFFGEGSRLTVL.

V gene TRBV7-8 combines with J gene TRBJ2-5; 10 bases align to TRBD2. Germline-derived CDR1 and CDR2 are SGHVS and FQNEAQ. V gave up 5 bases and J gave up 2 bases; unmatched junction bases: 5. The CDR3 has 15 residues. CDR3 sequence reads: CASSQREGAQETQYF. CDR3 nucleotide sequence: TGTGCCAGCAGCCAGCGGGAGGGAGCTCAAGAGACCCAGTACTTC.

Points on this clonotype: At one end, the junction sequence differs from germline, possibly due to a read error. V usage is TRBV24-1 and J usage is TRBJ2-5; D is perhaps TRBD1 (6 bases). Germline V CDR1 and CDR2: KGHDR, SFDVKD. CDR3 length: 15 amino acids. CDR3 residues: CASSLGGKSQETQYF. The DNA for the CDR3 is TGTGCCAGCAGTTTAGGGGGTAAATCCCAAGAGACCCAGTACTTC.

At least ten counts were recorded for this clonotype. J is TRBJ2-7 and V is TRBV10-3; 10 bases agree with TRBD1. This CDR3 contains 14 residues. Germline trimming cut 6 bases from V and 2 bases from J; bases unmatched to any gene: 4. Germline loops: CDR1 ENHRY, CDR2 SYGVKD. The CDR3 region is CAISPGQGAYEQYF. The CDR3 DNA sequence: TGTGCCATCAGCCCCGGACAGGGGGCCTACGAGCAGTACTTC.

This clonotype was found many times. The V gene is TRBV7-6, the J gene TRBJ2-7; 7 bases are a match to TRBD1. Germline values: CDR1 SGHVS, CDR2 FNYEAQ. The CDR3 consists of 15 residues. J gave up 0 bases and V 5 bases, and 7 bases lay outside the gene matches. The CDR3 is CASSPTGKGSYEQYF. The CDR3, as DNA: TGTGCCAGCAGCCCGACAGGGAAAGGCTCCTACGAGCAGTACTTC.

This clonotype was counted a single time. This chain connects TRBV5-1 to TRBJ1-3; D is possibly TRBD1 (6 bases). The CDR3 is made up of 15 amino acids. The V gene lost 1 base and the J gene lost 0 bases, with 8 bases spanning the gap. Germline CDR1 and CDR2: SGHRS and YFSETQ. Here the CDR3 DNA reads TGCGCCAGCAGCTTGTTGGGGGCCTCTGGAAACACCATATATTTT. Its protein product is CASSLLGASGNTIYF.

This clonotype was detected ten times or more. The chain combines TRBV7-9 with TRBJ2-7; 11 bases are a match to TRBD2. CDR1 is SEHNR and CDR2 is FQNEAQ in the germline V gene (reference sequence). V dropped 4 bases and J dropped 3; count of bases not matched to a gene: 8. The CDR3 has 16 residues. The CDR3 spells CASSSKGLAVVYEQYF. The CDR3 bases are TGTGCCAGCAGCTCCAAGGGACTAGCGGTGGTCTACGAGCAGTACTTC.

This chain links TRBV15 with TRBJ1-5, with 9 bases identical to TRBD1. V lost 5 bases, J lost 4 bases, and 6 bases stayed unmatched. Germline values: CDR1 LNHNV, CDR2 YYDKDF (reference sequence). This CDR3 has 15 residues. The CDR3 here is CATSDRDRDNQPQHF. For the CDR3, the DNA is TGTGCCACCAGCGATCGGGACAGGGATAATCAGCCCCAGCATTTT.

The chain combines TRBV5-1 with TRBJ2-7, with 13 bases identical to TRBD2. The tail of the sequence fits TRBJ2-1 better, so the J call may be wrong. Germline CDR1 is SGHRS and CDR2 is YFSETQ. This CDR3 region has 16 residues. CDR3 sequence (DNA): TGCGCCAGCAGCCGGACTAGCGGGGGTCCTCAGGGGGAGCAGTTCTTC. It translates to CASSRTSGGPQGEQFF.

About this clonotype: One end of the junction fails to match germline, which may point to a read error. This chain joins TRBV2 and TRBJ1-1; weak D call: TRBD1 (6 bases). Germline V gene sequence: CDR1 SNHLY, CDR2 FYNNEI. The CDR3 covers 13 residues. The CDR3 bases are TGTGCCATCAGTGAGCCGGGACACCTAGATGTTTTCTTT. Translated, it gives CAISEPGHLDVFF.

Here the CDR3 reads CSARVEPAGTDTQYF. Written as DNA, the CDR3 is TGCAGTGCTAGAGTTGAGCCAGCGGGAACAGATACGCAGTATTTT. The gene calls are TRBV20-1 and TRBJ2-3; 7 bases are shared with TRBD2. This CDR3 spans 15 amino acids. CDR1 is DFQATT and CDR2 is SNEGSKA in the germline V gene (reference sequence). The V segment lost 1 base and the J segment 3 bases; nucleotides outside the gene matches: 7.

This clonotype appeared a few times. The genes are TRBV29-1 and TRBJ2-1; TRBD2 agrees at 8 bases. This CDR3 is built from 16 residues. V was clipped by 1 base and J by 1 base; unmatched bases: 6. Per germline, CDR1 SQVTM and CDR2 ANQGSEA. CDR3 sequence reads: CSVEGAAGDSYNEQFF. The CDR3 bases are TGCAGCGTTGAAGGTGCAGCGGGAGATTCCTACAATGAGCAGTTCTTC.

This clonotype was observed at least ten times. The chain recombines TRBV19 with TRBJ1-2; D uncertain. This CDR3 has 11 amino acids. Trimming pared 8 bases from V and 8 bases from J, leaving 12 bases between. Per germline, CDR1 LNHDA and CDR2 SQIVND (reference sequence). The CDR3 loop is CASFWEYGYTF. In DNA, the CDR3 is TGTGCCAGTTTTTGGGAATACGGCTACACCTTC.

The V call is TRBV20-1, the J call TRBJ2-5, with D perhaps TRBD1 or TRBD2 (5 bases each). The germline V and J ends were trimmed by 6 bases and 5 bases, with 13 bases remaining between them. Germline CDR1 DFQATT, CDR2 SNEGSKA (reference sequence). This CDR3 has 12 residues. CDR3 in amino acids: CSARSGAETQYF. The CDR3 DNA follows: TGCAGTGCGCGTTCCGGGGCCGAGACCCAGTACTTC.

The chain employs TRBV11-2 and TRBJ1-1, with TRBD1 matching 10 bases. Germline V gene lookup returns CDR1 SGHAT and CDR2 FQNNGV. This CDR3 region has 16 residues. With 0 bases clipped from V and 0 bases from J, the junction kept 1 base outside the gene matches. CDR3 region: CASSLDGTGVNTEAFF. The CDR3 nucleotides are TGTGCCAGCAGCTTAGATGGGACAGGGGTGAACACTGAAGCTTTCTTT.

The J gene is TRBJ1-1, the V gene TRBV29-1; TRBD1 is a possible D gene (5 bases). V shed 8 bases and J shed 3 bases, with 13 bases lying between them. The CDR3 is made up of 12 amino acids. CDR1 SQVTM and CDR2 ANQGSEA come from the germline V gene. The DNA of the CDR3 is TGCAGCCTAGTTCAGGGAGACACTGAAGCTTTCTTT. Translating it yields CSLVQGDTEAFF. The whole variable domain, remainder taken from reference TRBV29-1 and TRBJ1-1, is SAVISQKPSRDICQRGTSLTIQCQVDSQVTMMFWYRQQPGQSLTLIATANQGSEATYESGFVIDKFPISRPNLTFSTLTVSNMSPEDSSIYLCSLVQGDTEAFFGQGTRLTVV.

The chain carries TRBV6-2 or TRBV6-3 and TRBJ2-7; D unresolved. Germline loops: CDR1 MNHEY, CDR2 SVGEGT. Trimming pared 2 bases from V and 7 bases from J, leaving 9 bases between. There are 12 residues in the CDR3. The CDR3 here is CASSYILGEQYF. CDR3 in DNA: TGTGCCAGCAGTTACATCCTGGGGGAGCAGTACTTC.

Many counts were recorded for this clonotype. The chain has TRBV7-9 and TRBJ2-7, with D uncertain. This CDR3 contains 12 residues. Germline lookup yields CDR1 SEHNR and CDR2 FQNEAQ (reference sequence). The germline V and J ends were trimmed by 3 bases and 6 bases, with 9 bases remaining between them. The DNA of the CDR3 is TGTGCCAGCAGCTTCGACCCCGGCGAGCAGTACTTC. Residues: CASSFDPGEQYF.

In its sample, this clonotype was seen many times. The chain employs TRBV24-1 and TRBJ1-5; D is undetermined. The CDR3 loop spans 12 amino acids. V lost 1 base, J lost 9 bases, and 6 bases lay in between. CDR1 and CDR2 (germline): KGHDR, SFDVKD. The chain's CDR3 is CATSDFGRPQHF. The CDR3 coding sequence is TGTGCCACCAGTGATTTCGGTCGGCCCCAGCATTTT.

This clonotype came up many times. This chain joins TRBV3-1 and TRBJ2-7; D remains ambiguous. The CDR3 runs 13 residues. CDR1 LGHDT and CDR2 YNNKEL come from the germline V gene (reference sequence). Trimming cost V 1 base and J 6 bases, with 10 bases left between them. As DNA, the CDR3 is TGTGCCAGCAGCCAAGGCAGTTCGCTCGAGCAGTACTTC. Amino acid sequence: CASSQGSSLEQYF.

DNA of the CDR3: TGCAGTGCCGTGGGGGCCGCAGATACGCAGTACTTC. Its protein is CSAVGAADTQYF. The chain recombines TRBV20-1 with TRBJ2-5; D may be TRBD1 (6 bases). The CDR3 extends over 12 amino acids. Looked up from germline, CDR1 is DFQATT and CDR2 is SNEGSKA (reference sequence). V gave up 6 bases and J gave up 11 bases, with 19 bases separating them.

The sample holds many counts of this clonotype. The chain carries TRBV7-2 and TRBJ2-7; a possible D gene is TRBD2 (6 bases). Germline assignment: CDR1 SGHTA and CDR2 FQGNSA. V was cut by 8 bases and J by 2 bases, with 16 bases left in between. The CDR3 spans 14 residues. The CDR3 region is CASPKEGRAYEQYF. CDR3 DNA: TGTGCCAGCCCCAAGGAGGGTCGGGCCTACGAGCAGTACTTC.